The subject of this entry is one T cell receptor beta chain. Its antigen target is currently unknown. No much larger clonotype is one base removed from it; base qualities were not supplied. The immunoSEQ Assay, a bias-controlled multiplex PCR, was used to amplify TCRbeta CDR3 regions from genomic DNA. The original pipeline was this. The number of nucleated cells in each sample was estimated from the amplification of reference gene primers within the assay. Sequence reads were collapsed and filtered to measure the absolute abundance of every unique TCRbeta CDR3 rearrangement. For each sample, productive Simpson clonality was calculated by taking the square root of Simpson's diversity index across productive rearrangements. TCRdb stores this immuneACCESS table with in-frame sequences only. Part of the clones is absent; in the studies checked, under half of the shortfall reflects unresolved V genes, and no reason is known for the rest. V, J and clone size derive from that table, while D and trimming were established from the DNA sequence. The sample table records tens of thousands of clones; 80% to 90% of these occur just once. Of the sample, around 2.7% is held by the ten largest clones.

This specimen comes from a study of blood T cell repertoires in COVID-19 (dated by TCRdb to between 2020 and 2021). Study-wide context: Samples covering the acute and convalescent phases of COVID-19 were provided by collaborators in the United States, Italy and Spain. Samples were obtained from the ongoing ImmuneRACE study (first 160 participants) and from 1,254 subjects provided by 6 global collaborators. The dataset comprised deeply sampled blood TCRbeta repertoires from subjects exposed to, actively infected with, or recovered from COVID-19. A de-identified subject ID, COVID-19 status, age in years and sex were almost always included in the sample metadata. The repertoires were made available in a free public database intended to serve as a resource for research on the immune response to SARS-CoV-2. The material from the prospective study consisted of cDNA or gDNA derived from T cells, B-cell-depleted T cells, or PBMCs. Where available, HLA class I and class II types were obtained from metadata supplied by the sample provider rather than from assay-based typing. Study-wide findings and limitations: The amount of clinical and demographic metadata varied by source and participant and was provided uncurated.

Its CDR3 holds 15 amino acids, cysteine through phenylalanine. Here the CDR3 DNA is all that survives: 45 bases in frame from base 1. The trim is 4 bases for V and 0 bases for J, with a gap of 12 bases between the germline ends. For CDR1 and CDR2, the germline V gene lists MGHRA and YSYEKL. Each collaborating institution followed its own protocols to collect whole blood in K2EDTA tubes. For TCRbeta analysis, collaborator samples were shipped as frozen whole blood, as isolated PBMCs, or as DNA extracted from either sample type. The clonotype originates from a human donor in a cohort sampled during active COVID-19. The rearrangement combines TRBV4-1 with TRBJ2-5, with TRBD1 as a weak D call on 6 bases. Input material: peripheral blood. The bases read TGCGCCAGCAGCCTTAACAGGGTGTACCAAGAGACCCAGTACTTC. Its protein is CASSLNRVYQETQYF.